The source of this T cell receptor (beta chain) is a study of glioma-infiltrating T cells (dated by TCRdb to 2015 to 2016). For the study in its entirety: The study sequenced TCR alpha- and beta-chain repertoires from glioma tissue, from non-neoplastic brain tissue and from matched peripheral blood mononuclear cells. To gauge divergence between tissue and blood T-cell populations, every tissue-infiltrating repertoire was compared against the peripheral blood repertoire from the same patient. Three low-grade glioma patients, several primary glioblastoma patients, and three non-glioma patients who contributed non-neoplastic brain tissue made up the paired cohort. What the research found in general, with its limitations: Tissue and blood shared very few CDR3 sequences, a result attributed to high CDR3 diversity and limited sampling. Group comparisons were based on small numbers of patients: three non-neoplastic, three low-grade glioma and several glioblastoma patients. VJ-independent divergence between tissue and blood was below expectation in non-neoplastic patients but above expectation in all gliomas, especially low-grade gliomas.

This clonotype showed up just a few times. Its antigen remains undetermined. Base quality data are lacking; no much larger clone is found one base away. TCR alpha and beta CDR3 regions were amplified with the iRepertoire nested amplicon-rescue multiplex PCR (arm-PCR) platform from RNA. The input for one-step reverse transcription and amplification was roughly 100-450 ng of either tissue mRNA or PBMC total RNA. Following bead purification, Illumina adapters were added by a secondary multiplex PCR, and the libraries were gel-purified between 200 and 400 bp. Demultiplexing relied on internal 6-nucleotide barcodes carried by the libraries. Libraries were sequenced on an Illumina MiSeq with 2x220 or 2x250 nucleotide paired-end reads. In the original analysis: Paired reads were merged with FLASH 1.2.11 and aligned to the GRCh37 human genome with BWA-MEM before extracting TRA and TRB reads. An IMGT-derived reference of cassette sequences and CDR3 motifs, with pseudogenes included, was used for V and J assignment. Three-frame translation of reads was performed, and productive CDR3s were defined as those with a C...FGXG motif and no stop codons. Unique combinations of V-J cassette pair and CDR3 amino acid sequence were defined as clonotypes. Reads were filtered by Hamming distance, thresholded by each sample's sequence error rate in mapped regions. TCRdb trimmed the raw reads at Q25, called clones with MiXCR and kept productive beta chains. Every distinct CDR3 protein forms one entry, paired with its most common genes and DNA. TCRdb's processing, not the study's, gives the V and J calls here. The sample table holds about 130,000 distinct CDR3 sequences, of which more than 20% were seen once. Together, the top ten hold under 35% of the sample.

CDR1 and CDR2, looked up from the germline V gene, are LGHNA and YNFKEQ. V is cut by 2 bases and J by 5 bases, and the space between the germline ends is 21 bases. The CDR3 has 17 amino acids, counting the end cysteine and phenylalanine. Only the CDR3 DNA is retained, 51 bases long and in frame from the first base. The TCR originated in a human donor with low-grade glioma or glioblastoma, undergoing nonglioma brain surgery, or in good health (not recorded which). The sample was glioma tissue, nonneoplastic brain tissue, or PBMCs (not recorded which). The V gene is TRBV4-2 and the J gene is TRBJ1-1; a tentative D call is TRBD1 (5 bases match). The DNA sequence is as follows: TGTGCCAGCAGCCAACCCAAGGGACGGTCCCGAGGGACTGAAGCTTTCTTT. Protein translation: CASSQPKGRSRGTEAFF.